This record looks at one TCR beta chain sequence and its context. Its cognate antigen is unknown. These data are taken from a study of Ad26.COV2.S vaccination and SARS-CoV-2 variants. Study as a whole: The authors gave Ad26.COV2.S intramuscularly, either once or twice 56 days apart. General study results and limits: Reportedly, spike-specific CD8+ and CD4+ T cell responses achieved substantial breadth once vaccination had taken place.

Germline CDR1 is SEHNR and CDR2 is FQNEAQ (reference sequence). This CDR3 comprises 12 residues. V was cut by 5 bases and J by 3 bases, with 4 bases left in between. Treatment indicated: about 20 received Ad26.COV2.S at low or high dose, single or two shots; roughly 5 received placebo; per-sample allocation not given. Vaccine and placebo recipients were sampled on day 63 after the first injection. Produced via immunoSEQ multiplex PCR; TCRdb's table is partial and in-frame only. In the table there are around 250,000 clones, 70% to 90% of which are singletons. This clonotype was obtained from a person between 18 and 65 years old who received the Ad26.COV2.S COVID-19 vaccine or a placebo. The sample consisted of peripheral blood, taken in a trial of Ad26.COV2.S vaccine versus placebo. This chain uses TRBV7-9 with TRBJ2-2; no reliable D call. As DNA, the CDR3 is TGTGCCAGCAGCCCGGACACCGGGGAGCTGTTTTTT. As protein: CASSPDTGELFF.